Here is one T cell receptor beta chain with its context. Its target is not known. The germline CDR1 and CDR2 sequences are SNHLY and FYNNEI. V lost 6 bases, J lost 1 base, and 14 bases lay in between. CDR3 length: 15 residues. The record originates from a study of response to subunit inactivated influenza vaccine. General study findings and limits: The authors suggested that every seasonal influenza vaccination recruits few new T cells.

Each CDR3 protein is one row after TCRdb ran MiXCR on the RT-PCR reads. This table has about 700,000 distinct CDR3 sequences, roughly 13% appearing once. The chain recombines TRBV2 with TRBJ2-3, with D possibly matching TRBD1 (6 bases). The TCR was taken from a man aged 50 or older who received an inactivated influenza vaccine. Here the sequenced sample was PBMCs from blood, taken around 14 days before vaccination. In DNA form, the CDR3 reads TGTGCCAGCAGCGACAGACAGGAGCGCACAGATACGCAGTATTTT. Protein sequence: CASSDRQERTDTQYF.